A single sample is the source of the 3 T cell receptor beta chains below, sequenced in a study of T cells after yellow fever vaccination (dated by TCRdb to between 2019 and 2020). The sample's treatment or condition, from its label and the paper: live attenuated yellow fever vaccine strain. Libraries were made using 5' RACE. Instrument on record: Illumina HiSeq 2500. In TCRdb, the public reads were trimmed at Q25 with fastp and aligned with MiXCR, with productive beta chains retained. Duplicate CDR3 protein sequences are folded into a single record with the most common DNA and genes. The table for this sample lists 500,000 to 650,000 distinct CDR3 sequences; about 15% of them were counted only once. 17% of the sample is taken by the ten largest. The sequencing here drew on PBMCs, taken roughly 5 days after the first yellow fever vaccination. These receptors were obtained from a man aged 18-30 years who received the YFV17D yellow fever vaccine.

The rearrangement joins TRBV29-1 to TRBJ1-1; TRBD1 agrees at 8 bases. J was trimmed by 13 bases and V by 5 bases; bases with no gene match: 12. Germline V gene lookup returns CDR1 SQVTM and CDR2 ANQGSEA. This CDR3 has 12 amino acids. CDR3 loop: CSVRDRGDVGFF. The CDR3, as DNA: TGCAGCGTTCGCGACAGGGGAGATGTCGGTTTCTTT.

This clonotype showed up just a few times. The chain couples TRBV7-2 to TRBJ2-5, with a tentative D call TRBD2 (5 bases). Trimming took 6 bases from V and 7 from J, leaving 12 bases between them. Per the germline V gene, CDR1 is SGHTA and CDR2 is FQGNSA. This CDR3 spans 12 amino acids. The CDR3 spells CASRESGWTQYF. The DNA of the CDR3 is TGTGCCAGCAGGGAAAGCGGATGGACCCAGTACTTC. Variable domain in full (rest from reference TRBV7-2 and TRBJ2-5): GAGVSQSPSNKVTEKGKDVELRCDPISGHTALYWYRQSLGQGLEFLIYFQGNSAPDKSGLPSDRFSAERTGGSVSTLTIQRTQQEDSAVYLCASRESGWTQYFGPGTRLLVL.

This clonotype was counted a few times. This CDR3 reads CASSSHRVRNTEAFF. CDR3 nucleotides: TGTGCCAGCAGCTCCCACAGGGTGAGGAACACTGAAGCTTTCTTT. The chain links TRBV7-8 to TRBJ1-1; the D gene is possibly TRBD1 (6 bases). The CDR3 consists of 15 residues. The V gene lost 4 bases and the J gene lost 1 base, with 13 bases spanning the gap. Germline lookup yields CDR1 SGHVS and CDR2 FQNEAQ.